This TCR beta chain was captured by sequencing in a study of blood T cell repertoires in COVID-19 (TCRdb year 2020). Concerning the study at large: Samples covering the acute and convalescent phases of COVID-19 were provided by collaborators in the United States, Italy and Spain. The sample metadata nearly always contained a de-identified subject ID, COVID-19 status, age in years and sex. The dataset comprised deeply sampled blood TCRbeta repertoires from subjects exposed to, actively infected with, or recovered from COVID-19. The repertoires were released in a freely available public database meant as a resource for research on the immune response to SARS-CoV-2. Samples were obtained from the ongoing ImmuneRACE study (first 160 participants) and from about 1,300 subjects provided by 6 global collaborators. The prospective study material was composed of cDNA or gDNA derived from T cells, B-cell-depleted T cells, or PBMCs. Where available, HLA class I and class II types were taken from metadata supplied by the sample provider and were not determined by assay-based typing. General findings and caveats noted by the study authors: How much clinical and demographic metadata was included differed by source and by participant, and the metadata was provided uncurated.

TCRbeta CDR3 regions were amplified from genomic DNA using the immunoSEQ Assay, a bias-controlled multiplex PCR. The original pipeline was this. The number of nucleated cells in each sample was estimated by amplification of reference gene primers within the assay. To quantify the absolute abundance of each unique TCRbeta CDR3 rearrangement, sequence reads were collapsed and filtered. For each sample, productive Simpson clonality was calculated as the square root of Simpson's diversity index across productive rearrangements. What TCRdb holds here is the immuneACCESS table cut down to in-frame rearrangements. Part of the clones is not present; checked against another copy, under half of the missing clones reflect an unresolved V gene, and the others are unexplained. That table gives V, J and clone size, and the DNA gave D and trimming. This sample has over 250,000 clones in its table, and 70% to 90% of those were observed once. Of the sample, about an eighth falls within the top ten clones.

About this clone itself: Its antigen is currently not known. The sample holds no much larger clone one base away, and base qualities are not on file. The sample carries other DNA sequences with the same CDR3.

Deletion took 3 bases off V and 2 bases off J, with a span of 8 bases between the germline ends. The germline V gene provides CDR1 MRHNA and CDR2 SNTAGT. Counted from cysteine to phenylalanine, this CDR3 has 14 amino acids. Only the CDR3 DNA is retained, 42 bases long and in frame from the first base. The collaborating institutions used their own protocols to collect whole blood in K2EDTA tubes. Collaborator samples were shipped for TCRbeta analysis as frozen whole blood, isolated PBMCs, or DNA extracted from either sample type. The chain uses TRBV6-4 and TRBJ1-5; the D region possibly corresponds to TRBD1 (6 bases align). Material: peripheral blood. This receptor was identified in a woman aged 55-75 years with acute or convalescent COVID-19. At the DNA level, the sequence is TGTGCCAGCAGTGAAGGGGGAGGCAATCAGCCCCAGCATTTT. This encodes CASSEGGGNQPQHF.